This entry is about one TCR beta chain. The antigen is not known. This record belongs to a study of cytomegalovirus exposure and HLA in healthy donors. V lost 8 bases, J lost 8 bases, and 12 bases stayed unmatched. Germline V gene lookup returns CDR1 MDHEN and CDR2 SYDVKM. There are 14 residues in the CDR3. Study-wide points: A later analysis linked a missense variant in DCLRE1C to the trimming of TCR beta V and J genes. Specific recognition of CMV antigens was confirmed in vitro for a few chains (all CMV-associated). Some 17,000 TCR beta sequences were associated with HLA alleles at 0.05 false discovery rate in a later analysis.

Every donor was a healthy person donating bone marrow. PCR was performed using 60 Vbeta and 13 Jbeta primers. Only in-frame clones appear in the TCRdb table, and some are missing; sequencing was by immunoSEQ multiplex PCR. This sample has around 64,000 clones, with roughly two thirds found just once. The specimen sequenced was PBMCs. The clonotype comes from a woman aged 45-65 years in good health and CMV-seronegative. This chain links TRBV28 with TRBJ2-3; 8 nucleotides align to TRBD1. CDR3 bases: TGTGCCAGCCTATCCCCCGAGACAGGGGTTACGCAGTATTTT. Its translation is CASLSPETGVTQYF.